This is a list of T cell receptor beta chains from one sample in a study of molecular identifiers for immune sequencing clone quantification. Using its own MiXCR run on the PCR reads, TCRdb lists one record per CDR3 protein. There are hundreds of thousands of distinct CDR3 sequences in the sample; 20% occur only once, and roughly 0.83% lies in the top ten. Sequencing was performed on naive CD8+ T cells from blood, with Jurkat cell RNA spiked in. All receptors come from a human donor in good health. Some libraries in this study had Jurkat cell RNA spiked in. The CDR3 runs from the conserved cysteine through the conserved F or W. The order of the fields is clone size, J gene, V gene, D gene, CDR3 DNA, CDR3 protein. D genes are given only for firm matches. Clone size is shown for a subset of rows, as once, few, many or a class of expanded clone.

clone size: many
J gene: TRBJ2-5
V gene: TRBV12-3/TRBV12-4
D gene: TRBD2
CDR3 DNA: TGTGCCAGCAGTCCATGGACTAGCTTGGAAGAGACCCAGTACTTC
CDR3 protein: CASSPWTSLEETQYF

clone size: many
J gene: TRBJ2-5
V gene: TRBV15
D gene: TRBD1
CDR3 DNA: TGTGCCACCAGCTTAACCAGGGACAGCGAGACCCAGTACTTC
CDR3 protein: CATSLTRDSETQYF

clone size: -
J gene: TRBJ2-3
V gene: TRBV10-3
D gene: TRBD1
CDR3 DNA: TGTGCCATCAGTGATCCGGGACAGGCCCGAGATACGCAGTATTTT
CDR3 protein: CAISDPGQARDTQYF

clone size: many
J gene: TRBJ2-7
V gene: TRBV30
D gene: -
CDR3 DNA: TGTGCCTGGAGTCCCTTCCCCCAGGGAGGCGAGCAGTACTTC
CDR3 protein: CAWSPFPQGGEQYF

clone size: many
J gene: TRBJ1-1
V gene: TRBV2
D gene: TRBD1
CDR3 DNA: TGTGCCAGCAGTGAAATGGGACAGGGGATTGGGAGCACTGAAGCTTTCTTT
CDR3 protein: CASSEMGQGIGSTEAFF

clone size: few
J gene: TRBJ1-1
V gene: TRBV27
D gene: -
CDR3 DNA: TGTGCCAGCAGTTTATCGTTTTCAGGGATGAACACTGAAGCTTTCTTT
CDR3 protein: CASSLSFSGMNTEAFF

clone size: -
J gene: TRBJ2-2
V gene: TRBV9
D gene: -
CDR3 DNA: TGTGCCAGCAGCGTGGGGACACATCACACCGGGGAGCTGTTTTTT
CDR3 protein: CASSVGTHHTGELFF

clone size: few
J gene: TRBJ1-3
V gene: TRBV30
D gene: -
CDR3 DNA: TGTGCCTGGAGTCCCGGGGGAAACACCATATATTTT
CDR3 protein: CAWSPGGNTIYF

clone size: many
J gene: TRBJ2-7
V gene: TRBV29-1
D gene: -
CDR3 DNA: TGCAGCGCCGGGATAGGCGACTACGAGCAGTACTTC
CDR3 protein: CSAGIGDYEQYF

clone size: few
J gene: TRBJ2-1
V gene: TRBV27
D gene: -
CDR3 DNA: TGTGCCAGCAGTGCGTATCATGAGCAGTTCTTC
CDR3 protein: CASSAYHEQFF

clone size: many
J gene: TRBJ1-5
V gene: TRBV21-1
D gene: -
CDR3 DNA: TGTGCCAGCAGCAAATCCGACAGGTCCCCGACCGTTCAGCCCCAGCATTTT
CDR3 protein: CASSKSDRSPTVQPQHF

clone size: many
J gene: TRBJ2-1
V gene: TRBV30
D gene: TRBD1
CDR3 DNA: TGTGCCTGGGTCGAGGACAGGGGTTCCTACAATGAGCAGTTCTTC
CDR3 protein: CAWVEDRGSYNEQFF

clone size: -
J gene: TRBJ1-1
V gene: TRBV9
D gene: -
CDR3 DNA: TGTGCCAGCAGCGTAGGAAATCAGGGACAAGCTTTCTTT
CDR3 protein: CASSVGNQGQAFF

clone size: many
J gene: TRBJ1-5
V gene: TRBV7-2
D gene: -
CDR3 DNA: TGTGCCAGCAGCTTAGGTAATGGGCAGTACAATCAGCCCCAGCATTTT
CDR3 protein: CASSLGNGQYNQPQHF

clone size: few
J gene: TRBJ2-7
V gene: TRBV4-1
D gene: TRBD1
CDR3 DNA: TGCGCCAGCAGCCAAGAGGGACAGGCCCCCTCCTACGAGCAGTACTTC
CDR3 protein: CASSQEGQAPSYEQYF

clone size: -
J gene: TRBJ2-7
V gene: TRBV19
D gene: -
CDR3 DNA: TGTGCCAGTAGTGCCTACTCTCCCTCCTACGAGCAGTACTTC
CDR3 protein: CASSAYSPSYEQYF

clone size: many
J gene: TRBJ2-3
V gene: TRBV7-9
D gene: TRBD2
CDR3 DNA: TGTGCCAGCAGTAACCTAGCGGGAAACACAGATACGCAGTATTTT
CDR3 protein: CASSNLAGNTDTQYF

clone size: many
J gene: TRBJ1-4
V gene: TRBV7-2
D gene: -
CDR3 DNA: TGTGCCAGCAGCCCCCGCCCCCTAGACAGAGGGTGGAATGAAAAACTGTTTTTT
CDR3 protein: CASSPRPLDRGWNEKLFF

clone size: many
J gene: TRBJ2-7
V gene: TRBV20-1
D gene: -
CDR3 DNA: TGCAGTGCTGCCCATGACTTGAACTTCGACGAGCAGTACTTC
CDR3 protein: CSAAHDLNFDEQYF

clone size: many
J gene: TRBJ1-5
V gene: TRBV23-1
D gene: -
CDR3 DNA: TGCGCCAGCAGTCAATCACAAGTTCACAATCAGCCCCAGCATTTT
CDR3 protein: CASSQSQVHNQPQHF

clone size: -
J gene: TRBJ1-1
V gene: TRBV20-1
D gene: TRBD1
CDR3 DNA: TGCAGTGCGGAGCCACAGGGGCAACAAATCACTGAAGCTTCCTTT
CDR3 protein: CSAEPQGQQITEASF

clone size: many
J gene: TRBJ2-1
V gene: TRBV19
D gene: TRBD2
CDR3 DNA: TGTGCCAGTAGTATAGGACTAGCGGGAGGTAATGAGCAGTTCTTC
CDR3 protein: CASSIGLAGGNEQFF

clone size: -
J gene: TRBJ2-1
V gene: TRBV5-1
D gene: -
CDR3 DNA: TGCGCCAGCAGCTTGTCAGGGGTTATCTACAATGAGCAGTTCTTC
CDR3 protein: CASSLSGVIYNEQFF

clone size: -
J gene: TRBJ1-4
V gene: TRBV21-1
D gene: -
CDR3 DNA: TGTGCCAGCAGCAAAGGGACAGGGGGAAAGGATGAAAAACTGTTTTTT
CDR3 protein: CASSKGTGGKDEKLFF

clone size: many
J gene: TRBJ2-7
V gene: TRBV4-3
D gene: TRBD1
CDR3 DNA: TGCGCCAGCAGCCAAGGGGACAGAGAATACGAGCAGTACTTC
CDR3 protein: CASSQGDREYEQYF

clone size: few
J gene: TRBJ2-1
V gene: TRBV24-1
D gene: TRBD1
CDR3 DNA: TGTGCCACCAGTGATTTGTACAGGGGGAGTGAGCAGTTCTTC
CDR3 protein: CATSDLYRGSEQFF

clone size: many
J gene: TRBJ2-7
V gene: TRBV11-2
D gene: TRBD2
CDR3 DNA: TGTGCCAGCAGTCCGCACCCCGGGACTAGATTGGAAGAGCAGTACTTC
CDR3 protein: CASSPHPGTRLEEQYF

clone size: many
J gene: TRBJ1-6
V gene: TRBV19
D gene: TRBD1
CDR3 DNA: TGTGCCAGTAGTATTGTACACAGGGGGACTTCACCCCTCCACTTT
CDR3 protein: CASSIVHRGTSPLHF

clone size: few
J gene: TRBJ2-7
V gene: TRBV5-8
D gene: -
CDR3 DNA: TGTGCCAGCACGGACTACTCCTACGAGCAGTACTTC
CDR3 protein: CASTDYSYEQYF

clone size: many
J gene: TRBJ2-2
V gene: TRBV7-9
D gene: -
CDR3 DNA: TGTGCCAGCAGCCCCTGGGGGGTCGGGGAGCTGTTTTTT
CDR3 protein: CASSPWGVGELFF

clone size: many
J gene: TRBJ2-7
V gene: TRBV7-6
D gene: -
CDR3 DNA: TGTGCCAGCAGCTTGGAGGGGCGCGAGCAGTACTTC
CDR3 protein: CASSLEGREQYF

clone size: few
J gene: TRBJ1-1
V gene: TRBV9
D gene: TRBD1
CDR3 DNA: TGTGCCAGCAGCGCCCATAGGACAGGGGAAGACACTGAAGCTTTCTTT
CDR3 protein: CASSAHRTGEDTEAFF

clone size: few
J gene: TRBJ2-7
V gene: TRBV9
D gene: -
CDR3 DNA: TGTGCCAGCAGCTCCTCGACGGGTGGCGACGAGCAGTACTTC
CDR3 protein: CASSSSTGGDEQYF

clone size: -
J gene: TRBJ2-7
V gene: TRBV7-6
D gene: TRBD2
CDR3 DNA: TGTGCCAGCAGCTTAACGACTAGCGGGACCACCTACGAGCAGTACTTC
CDR3 protein: CASSLTTSGTTYEQYF

clone size: many
J gene: TRBJ1-5
V gene: TRBV19
D gene: -
CDR3 DNA: TGTGCCAGTAGCCCGGGACACCAATCGGAGCCCCAGCATTTT
CDR3 protein: CASSPGHQSEPQHF

clone size: few
J gene: TRBJ1-3
V gene: TRBV3-1
D gene: -
CDR3 DNA: TGTGCCAGCAGCCCCGGACCCGCGAGCTCTGGAAACACCATATATTTT
CDR3 protein: CASSPGPASSGNTIYF

clone size: many
J gene: TRBJ2-7
V gene: TRBV20-1
D gene: -
CDR3 DNA: TGCAGTGCTAGAGGGGTTACTAGCTCCGACGAGCAGTACTTC
CDR3 protein: CSARGVTSSDEQYF

clone size: few
J gene: TRBJ2-7
V gene: TRBV3-1
D gene: -
CDR3 DNA: TGTGCCAGCAGCCAAACTAGTCTGATCCCTTACGAGCAGTACTTC
CDR3 protein: CASSQTSLIPYEQYF

clone size: -
J gene: TRBJ1-5
V gene: TRBV10-3
D gene: -
CDR3 DNA: TGTGCCATCAGTGAGTCTGGTCAGCCCCAGCATTTT
CDR3 protein: CAISESGQPQHF

clone size: few
J gene: TRBJ2-3
V gene: TRBV9
D gene: TRBD2
CDR3 DNA: TGTGCCAGCAGCGAGGGACGGGGAGGGCCAGATACGCAGTATTTT
CDR3 protein: CASSEGRGGPDTQYF

clone size: many
J gene: TRBJ1-2
V gene: TRBV4-3
D gene: TRBD1
CDR3 DNA: TGCGCCAGCAGCCAAGTCGAGGGGGCAGTCGATGGCTACACCTTC
CDR3 protein: CASSQVEGAVDGYTF

clone size: many
J gene: TRBJ2-3
V gene: TRBV12-3/TRBV12-4
D gene: -
CDR3 DNA: TGTGCCAGCAGTATTCTAGCGAACCCCGTGGAGGGCACAGATACGCAGTATTTT
CDR3 protein: CASSILANPVEGTDTQYF

clone size: many
J gene: TRBJ2-3
V gene: TRBV24-1
D gene: TRBD2
CDR3 DNA: TGTGCCACCAGTGATCCACTATCGACTAGCGGGAGGCTAGATACGCAGTATTTT
CDR3 protein: CATSDPLSTSGRLDTQYF

clone size: many
J gene: TRBJ2-1
V gene: TRBV20-1
D gene: -
CDR3 DNA: TGCAGTGCTAGAGATCTCCAGACAAGGTTTGTGAATGAGCAGTTCTTC
CDR3 protein: CSARDLQTRFVNEQFF

clone size: many
J gene: TRBJ1-1
V gene: TRBV3-1
D gene: -
CDR3 DNA: TGTGCCAGCAGCCAAGAAGGTGGGGCAGGGGAGACAGGGAACACTGAAGCTTTCTTT
CDR3 protein: CASSQEGGAGETGNTEAFF

clone size: few
J gene: TRBJ2-2
V gene: TRBV7-9
D gene: TRBD1
CDR3 DNA: TGTGCCAGCAGCCCAAATTCCGGGCAGGGGGCGAACACCGGGGAGCTGTTTTTT
CDR3 protein: CASSPNSGQGANTGELFF

clone size: few
J gene: TRBJ2-7
V gene: TRBV21-1
D gene: -
CDR3 DNA: TGTGCCAGCAGCTCCGGGAGTGGTAAAGCCTACGAGCAGTACTTC
CDR3 protein: CASSSGSGKAYEQYF

clone size: many
J gene: TRBJ2-2
V gene: TRBV19
D gene: TRBD2
CDR3 DNA: TGTGCCAGTAGTGGAAGCGGGAGCTCTACCGGGGAGCTGTTTTTT
CDR3 protein: CASSGSGSSTGELFF

clone size: few
J gene: TRBJ1-1
V gene: TRBV6-2/TRBV6-3
D gene: -
CDR3 DNA: TGTGCCGTGAACAGGAACACTGAAGCTTTCTTT
CDR3 protein: CAVNRNTEAFF

clone size: once
J gene: TRBJ2-7
V gene: TRBV20-1
D gene: -
CDR3 DNA: TGCAGTGCCAGCGATGACGGCATTCCCCCCTACGAGCAGTACTTC
CDR3 protein: CSASDDGIPPYEQYF

clone size: many
J gene: TRBJ2-5
V gene: TRBV5-4
D gene: -
CDR3 DNA: TGTGCCAGCAGCTTTCGGGTTGCAGAGACCCAGTACTTC
CDR3 protein: CASSFRVAETQYF

clone size: many
J gene: TRBJ1-6
V gene: TRBV9
D gene: -
CDR3 DNA: TGTGCCAGCAGCGTAGTAGGGCTTGATTCACCCCTCCACTTT
CDR3 protein: CASSVVGLDSPLHF

clone size: many
J gene: TRBJ2-7
V gene: TRBV27
D gene: -
CDR3 DNA: TGTGCCAGCAGTTCAGGGGTACACGAGCAGTACTTC
CDR3 protein: CASSSGVHEQYF

clone size: many
J gene: TRBJ1-1
V gene: TRBV27
D gene: TRBD1
CDR3 DNA: TGTGCCAGCAGTATCACAGGGGGCGCGCCCGGCCCGGGGGCTTTCTTT
CDR3 protein: CASSITGGAPGPGAFF

clone size: -
J gene: TRBJ2-1
V gene: TRBV9
D gene: TRBD2
CDR3 DNA: TGTGCCAGCAGCGCACCCGGGACTAGCGGATACGATGAGCAGTTCTTC
CDR3 protein: CASSAPGTSGYDEQFF

clone size: few
J gene: TRBJ2-7
V gene: TRBV19
D gene: -
CDR3 DNA: TGTGCCGGCACAGGGTACGCGAATTCCGCGTACGAGCAGTACTTC
CDR3 protein: CAGTGYANSAYEQYF

clone size: few
J gene: TRBJ1-1
V gene: TRBV28
D gene: -
CDR3 DNA: TGTGCCAGCAGTTTATTAGTGGGTACCAGAATGAACACTGAAGCTTTCTTT
CDR3 protein: CASSLLVGTRMNTEAFF

clone size: -
J gene: TRBJ2-7
V gene: TRBV6-5
D gene: TRBD2
CDR3 DNA: TGTGCCAGCAGTTACCTCGGGACTACTTACGAGCAGTACTTC
CDR3 protein: CASSYLGTTYEQYF

clone size: many
J gene: TRBJ2-7
V gene: TRBV7-9
D gene: -
CDR3 DNA: TGTGCCAGCAGCCATCGAGAGGGAAGCTACGAGCAGTACTTC
CDR3 protein: CASSHREGSYEQYF

clone size: many
J gene: TRBJ1-1
V gene: TRBV9
D gene: -
CDR3 DNA: TGTGCCAGCAGCCCGAGAACAGACAGGACCGAAGCTTTCTTT
CDR3 protein: CASSPRTDRTEAFF